Shown below are 16 T cell receptor beta chains from a single sample sequenced in a study of cytomegalovirus exposure and HLA in healthy donors. PCR involved 60 Vbeta and 13 Jbeta primers. This table comes from immunoSEQ multiplex PCR, and its TCRdb copy is limited to in-frame clones, with some not included. Here the sample spans about 140,000 clones, around 79% being singletons. Sequenced: PBMCs. The receptor set was obtained from a female donor in good health and CMV-seronegative.

The genes are TRBV28 and TRBJ2-1; 9 nucleotides line up with TRBD1. The germline CDR1 and CDR2 sequences are MDHEN and SYDVKM. Trimming removed 5 bases from V and 6 bases from J; junction bases left unmatched: 2. The CDR3 is 13 residues long. For the CDR3, the DNA is TGTGCCAGCAGTGGGACAGGGTTCAATGAGCAGTTCTTC. This encodes CASSGTGFNEQFF.

J is TRBJ2-5 and V is TRBV6-5, with TRBD2 matching 9 bases. The J call may be wrong; the DNA end is better matched by TRBJ2-7. The CDR3 runs to 16 residues. The germline V gene has CDR1 MNHEY and CDR2 SVGAGI. CDR3 nucleotides: TGTGCCAGCAGTTACGAGGCGGGAGGGGCTTCCTACGAGCAGTACTTC. This sequence encodes CASSYEAGGASYEQYF.

About this clone: Other DNA variants within this sample encode the same CDR3. This chain uses TRBV19 with TRBJ1-1; unclear D gene. CDR1 is LNHDA and CDR2 is SQIVND in the germline V gene (reference sequence). Trimming removed 4 bases at V and 1 base at J, with 7 bases between. The length of the CDR3 is 13 residues. The CDR3 DNA follows: TGTGCCAGTAGTACGACGGGGAACACTGAAGCTTTCTTT. Its translation is CASSTTGNTEAFF.

This chain joins TRBV10-1 and TRBJ2-5; D perhaps matches TRBD2 (7 bases). The germline V gene encodes CDR1 WNHNN and CDR2 SYGVQD (reference sequence). V lost 2 bases and J 5 bases, leaving 9 bases between the germline ends. The CDR3 extends over 13 amino acids. CDR3 sequence: CASSERGGETQYF. The CDR3 DNA reads as TGCGCCAGCAGTGAGAGGGGGGGTGAGACCCAGTACTTC.

The chain employs TRBV27 and TRBJ2-1; TRBD1 matches 7 bases. V lost 6 bases to trimming and J lost 6 bases; unmatched junction nucleotides: 8. Germline V gene sequence: CDR1 MNHEY, CDR2 SMNVEV (reference sequence). There are 14 residues in the CDR3. Written as DNA, the CDR3 is TGTGCCAGCAGCCAGACAGGGTCGAGCAATGAGCAGTTCTTC. It yields the protein CASSQTGSSNEQFF.

The rearrangement links TRBV7-9 to TRBJ2-3, with TRBD2 matching over 11 bases. Trimming took 2 bases from V and 2 from J; bases not matched to a gene: 3. This CDR3 contains 16 residues. Germline CDR1 SEHNR, CDR2 FQNEAQ (reference sequence). The CDR3 DNA is TGTGCCAGCAGCTTAAGACTAGCGGGGCCCACAGATACGCAGTATTTT. Translating it yields CASSLRLAGPTDTQYF.

V usage is TRBV28 and J usage is TRBJ1-2, with TRBD1 as a possible D gene (6 bases). The CDR3 runs to 13 residues. Germline assignment: CDR1 MDHEN and CDR2 SYDVKM. The ends were cut back, 4 bases at V and 3 bases at J, with 9 bases in the middle. The CDR3 DNA reads TGTGCCAGCAGTTACTACAGGGACTATGGCTACACCTTC. The encoded protein is CASSYYRDYGYTF.

The chain combines TRBV5-4 with TRBJ2-5; D is undetermined. CDR3 length equals 15 residues. V lost 0 bases, J lost 2 bases, and 11 bases lay in between. Germline values: CDR1 SGHNT, CDR2 YYREEE (reference sequence). The CDR3 is CASSLAGPGQETQYF. The CDR3 DNA is TGTGCCAGCAGCTTGGCTGGGCCCGGTCAAGAGACCCAGTACTTC.

CDR3: CASSDRLAGGHYNEQFF. The CDR3 DNA reads TGTGCCAGCAGCGACCGACTAGCGGGGGGCCACTACAATGAGCAGTTCTTC. The chain employs TRBV9 and TRBJ2-1; 13 bases match TRBD2. The CDR3 consists of 17 residues. The V gene end was trimmed by 3 bases and the J gene end by 3 bases; junction bases not matched to a gene: 6. CDR1 is SGDLS and CDR2 is YYNGEE in the germline V gene.

The chain couples TRBV2 to TRBJ2-1; D possibly corresponds to TRBD1 (6 bases). Germline assignment: CDR1 SNHLY and CDR2 FYNNEI. CDR3 length equals 14 residues. V dropped 6 bases and J dropped 3 bases, with 12 bases sitting between them. CDR3: CASRGQGNYNEQFF. The CDR3 region has the DNA TGTGCCAGCAGGGGGCAGGGGAACTACAATGAGCAGTTCTTC.

The rearrangement joins TRBV10-3 to TRBJ2-1, with 8 bases aligning to TRBD2. V shed 5 bases, J shed 3 bases, and the junction held 3 bases outside the gene matches. The length of the CDR3 is 14 residues. The germline V gene encodes CDR1 ENHRY and CDR2 SYGVKD. CDR3 loop: CAISSLAVYNEQFF. The CDR3 DNA follows: TGTGCCATCAGTTCACTAGCGGTCTACAATGAGCAGTTCTTC.

This clone has a single count. V usage is TRBV10-3 and J usage is TRBJ1-5; the D gene is possibly TRBD1 (5 bases). V lost 6 bases, J lost 4 bases, and 13 bases lay in between. Germline CDR1 ENHRY, CDR2 SYGVKD. The CDR3 has 14 residues. CDR3 region: CAISSGLTNQPQHF. In DNA, the CDR3 is TGTGCCATCAGCTCGGGACTGACGAATCAGCCCCAGCATTTT.

V gene TRBV11-2 combines with J gene TRBJ2-5; D is perhaps TRBD1 (6 bases). With 0 bases removed from V and 2 bases from J, the gap between germline ends came to 10 bases. Germline V lookup: CDR1 SGHAT, CDR2 FQNNGV. The CDR3 consists of 15 residues. The CDR3 DNA is TGTGCCAGCAGCTTAGAGTTCAGGGGACAAGAGACCCAGTACTTC. Encoded protein: CASSLEFRGQETQYF. The variable domain in full, completed from reference TRBV11-2 and TRBJ2-5, reads EAGVAQSPRYKIIEKRQSVAFWCNPISGHATLYWYQQILGQGPKLLIQFQNNGVVDDSQLPKDRFSAERLKGVDSTLKIQPAKLEDSAVYLCASSLEFRGQETQYFGPGTRLLVL.

The chain links TRBV7-2 to TRBJ2-5; possible D gene TRBD1, 5 bases. The CDR3 contains 14 residues. Germline CDR1 SGHTA, CDR2 FQGNSA. The ends were cut back, 5 bases at V and 2 bases at J, with 12 bases in the middle. This CDR3 reads CASSRQRSQETQYF. The CDR3 DNA reads TGTGCCAGCAGCAGACAGAGATCTCAAGAGACCCAGTACTTC. The full variable domain, completed using reference TRBV7-2 and TRBJ2-5, is GAGVSQSPSNKVTEKGKDVELRCDPISGHTALYWYRQSLGQGLEFLIYFQGNSAPDKSGLPSDRFSAERTGGSVSTLTIQRTQQEDSAVYLCASSRQRSQETQYFGPGTRLLVL.

The chain is built from TRBV4-1 and TRBJ2-7; D is unclear. Trimming removed 1 base at V and 2 bases at J, with 9 bases between. This CDR3 contains 14 residues. The germline V gene encodes CDR1 MGHRA and CDR2 YSYEKL. CDR3 loop: CASSQVGQAYEQYF. DNA of the CDR3: TGCGCCAGCAGCCAAGTTGGGCAGGCCTACGAGCAGTACTTC.

This chain links TRBV7-8 with TRBJ1-2, with TRBD1 matching over 7 bases. Germline V gene lookup returns CDR1 SGHVS and CDR2 FQNEAQ. There are 16 residues in the CDR3. V dropped 0 bases and J dropped 14; count of bases not matched to a gene: 18. The CDR3: CASSLAGGTSNPGGTF. The CDR3 nucleotides are TGTGCCAGCAGCTTAGCAGGGGGCACCTCCAACCCCGGGGGAACCTTC.